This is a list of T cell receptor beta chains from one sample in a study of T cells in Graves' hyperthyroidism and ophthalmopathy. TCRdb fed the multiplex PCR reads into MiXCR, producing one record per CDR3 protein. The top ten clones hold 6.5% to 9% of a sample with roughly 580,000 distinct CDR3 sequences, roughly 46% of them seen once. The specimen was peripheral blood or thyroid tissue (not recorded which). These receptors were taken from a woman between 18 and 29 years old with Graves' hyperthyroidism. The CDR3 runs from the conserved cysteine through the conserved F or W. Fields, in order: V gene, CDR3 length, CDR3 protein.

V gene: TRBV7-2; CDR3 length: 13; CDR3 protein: CASSFLTNYGYTF
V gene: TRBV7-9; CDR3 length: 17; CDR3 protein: CASSLSRDRRLNTEAFF
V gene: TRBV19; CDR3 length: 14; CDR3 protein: CASSPGQGVAEQYF
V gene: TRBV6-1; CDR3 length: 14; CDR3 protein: CASMRGGDGNPIYF
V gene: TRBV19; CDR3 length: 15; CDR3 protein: CASSPKGDITYEQYF
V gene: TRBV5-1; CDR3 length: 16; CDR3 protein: CASSLTGHPRQETQYF
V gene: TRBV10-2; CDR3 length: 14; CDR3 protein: CASSERGGNQPQHF
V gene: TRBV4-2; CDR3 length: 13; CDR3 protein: CASSQERDQPQHF
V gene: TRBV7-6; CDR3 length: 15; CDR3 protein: CVSSLAGQGYTEAFF
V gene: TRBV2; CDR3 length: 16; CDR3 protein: CASSEADGYLYSPLHF
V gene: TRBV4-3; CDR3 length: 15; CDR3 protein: CASSQEGQGGEKLFF
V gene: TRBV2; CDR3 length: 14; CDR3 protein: CASSDRGSEETQHF
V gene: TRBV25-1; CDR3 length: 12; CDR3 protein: CASSPTGNEQFF
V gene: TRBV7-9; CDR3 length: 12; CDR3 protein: CASSHWDREAFF
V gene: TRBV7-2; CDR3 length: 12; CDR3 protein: CASSPGGRHYTF
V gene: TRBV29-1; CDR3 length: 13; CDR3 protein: CSLAYRVSETQYF
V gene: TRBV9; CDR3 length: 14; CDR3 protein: CASGLGGANYGYTF
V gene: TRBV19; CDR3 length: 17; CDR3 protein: CASSPDRTYWNTGELFF
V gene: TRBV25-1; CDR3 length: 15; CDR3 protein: CASSELAGRVSEAFF
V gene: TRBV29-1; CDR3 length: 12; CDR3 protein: CSPLAEEETQYF
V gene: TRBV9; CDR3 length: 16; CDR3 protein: CASSPGGDFRIQPQHF
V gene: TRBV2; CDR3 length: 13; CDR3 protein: CASSFHSSYEQYF
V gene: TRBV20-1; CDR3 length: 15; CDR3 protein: CSAIPGLASSYEQYF
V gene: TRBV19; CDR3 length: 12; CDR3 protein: CASRNMNTEAFF
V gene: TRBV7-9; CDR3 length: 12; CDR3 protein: CASSLLEETQYF
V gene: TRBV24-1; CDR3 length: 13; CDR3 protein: CATTGGLNQPQHF
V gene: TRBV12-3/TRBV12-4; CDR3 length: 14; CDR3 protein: CASSFLAGDETQYF
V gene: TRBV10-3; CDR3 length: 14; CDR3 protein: CAISESAGGTEAFF
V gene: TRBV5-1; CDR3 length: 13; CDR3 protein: CASSFQGTNGYTF
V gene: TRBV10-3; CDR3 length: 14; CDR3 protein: CAISESRELAGYTF
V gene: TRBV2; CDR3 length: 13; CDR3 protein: CASSLGSREPQHF
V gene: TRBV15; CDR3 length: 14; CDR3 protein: CATSRELADEKLFF
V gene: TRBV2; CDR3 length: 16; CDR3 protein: CASSPQRFRERDGYTF
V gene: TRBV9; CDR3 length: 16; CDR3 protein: CASSVGDRGRTYEQYF
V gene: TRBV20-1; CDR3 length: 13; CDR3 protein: CSTLGLSNTEAFF
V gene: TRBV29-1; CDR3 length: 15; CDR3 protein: CSVDSGLAGGYEQYF
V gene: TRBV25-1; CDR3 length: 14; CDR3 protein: CASSPLAGGSPLHF
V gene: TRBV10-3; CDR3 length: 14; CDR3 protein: CAISEGGSWETQYF
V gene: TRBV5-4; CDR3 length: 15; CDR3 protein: CASSMALANQETQYF
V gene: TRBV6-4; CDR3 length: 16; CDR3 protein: CASSYSAGVGGYGYTF
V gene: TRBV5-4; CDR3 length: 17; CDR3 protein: CASSSPFVGAANYGYTF
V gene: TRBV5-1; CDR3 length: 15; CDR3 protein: CASSFDRGGTTEAFF
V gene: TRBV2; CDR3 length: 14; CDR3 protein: CASSKSGTGNGYTF
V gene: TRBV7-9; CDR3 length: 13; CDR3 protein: CASSPRTGYEQYF
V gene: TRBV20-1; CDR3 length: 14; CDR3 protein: CSASTRGQGGELFF
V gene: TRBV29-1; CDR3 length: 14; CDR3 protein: CSVGGSLRTDTQYF
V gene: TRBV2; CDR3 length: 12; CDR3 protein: CASSNRGLEQYF
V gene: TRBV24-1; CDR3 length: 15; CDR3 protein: CATSASLGGNQPQHF
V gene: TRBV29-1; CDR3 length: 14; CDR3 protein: CSVELNANTGELFF
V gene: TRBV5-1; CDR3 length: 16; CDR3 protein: CASSRSQTDGNSPLHF
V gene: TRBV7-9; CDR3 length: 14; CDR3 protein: CASSSRPGREKLFF
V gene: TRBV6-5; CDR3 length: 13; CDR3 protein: CASTSAWGQPQHF
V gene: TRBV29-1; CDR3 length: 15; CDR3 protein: CSAHVWTGNSYEQYF